The present T cell receptor (beta chain) was sequenced within a study of control samples from healthy donors and cancer patients. The V end was cut by 4 bases, the J end by 8 bases, with 20 bases between. This CDR3 has 15 amino acids. The germline CDR1 and CDR2 sequences are MGHRA and YSYEKL. TCRdb keeps only in-frame clones here, not all; method: immunoSEQ multiplex PCR. The sample includes 170,000 or so clones, 91% of them seen just once. The source material was blood. This clonotype was obtained from a middle-aged woman in good health. The chain is built from TRBV4-1 and TRBJ1-1; D not resolved. The CDR3 protein is CASSPSVGRPREAFF. The CDR3 DNA is TGCGCCAGCAGCCCATCGGTGGGCCGGCCAAGGGAAGCTTTCTTT.